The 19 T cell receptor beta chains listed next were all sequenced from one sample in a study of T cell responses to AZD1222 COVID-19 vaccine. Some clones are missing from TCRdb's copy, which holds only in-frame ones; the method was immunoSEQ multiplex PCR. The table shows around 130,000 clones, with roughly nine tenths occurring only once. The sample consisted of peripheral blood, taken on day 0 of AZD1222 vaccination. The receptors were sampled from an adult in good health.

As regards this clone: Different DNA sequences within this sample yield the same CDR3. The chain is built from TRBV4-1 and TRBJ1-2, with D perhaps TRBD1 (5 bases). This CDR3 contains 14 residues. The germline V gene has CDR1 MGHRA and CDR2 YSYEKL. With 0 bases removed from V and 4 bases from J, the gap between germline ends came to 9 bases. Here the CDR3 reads CASSQDRGTYGYTF. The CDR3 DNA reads TGCGCCAGCAGCCAAGATCGGGGGACCTATGGCTACACCTTC.

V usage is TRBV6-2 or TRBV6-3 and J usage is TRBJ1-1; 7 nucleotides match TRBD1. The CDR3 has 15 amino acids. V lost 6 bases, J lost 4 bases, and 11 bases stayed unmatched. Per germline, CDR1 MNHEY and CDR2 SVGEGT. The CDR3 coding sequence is TGTGCCAGCAGCGAGGACAGGCCTTTCATCACTGAAGCTTTCTTT. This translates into CASSEDRPFITEAFF.

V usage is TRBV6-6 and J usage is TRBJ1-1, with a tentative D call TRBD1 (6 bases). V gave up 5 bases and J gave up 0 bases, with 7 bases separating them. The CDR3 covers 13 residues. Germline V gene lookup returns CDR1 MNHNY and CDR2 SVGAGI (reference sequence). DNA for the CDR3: TGTGCCAGCAGTCAGGGGTTGAACACTGAAGCTTTCTTT. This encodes CASSQGLNTEAFF.

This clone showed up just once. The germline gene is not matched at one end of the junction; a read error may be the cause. CDR3 sequence (DNA): TGTGCTAGCAGCTTAGCCCGGGCCCCCGGGGAGCTGTTTTTT. Translation gives CASSLARAPGELFF. J is TRBJ2-2 and V is TRBV7-7; unclear D gene. This CDR3 has 14 amino acids. Germline V gene lookup returns CDR1 SSHAT and CDR2 FNYEAQ (reference sequence).

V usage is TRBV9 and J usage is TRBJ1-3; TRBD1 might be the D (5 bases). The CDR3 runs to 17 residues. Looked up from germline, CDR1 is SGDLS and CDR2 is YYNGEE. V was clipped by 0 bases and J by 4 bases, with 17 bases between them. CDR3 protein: CASSVGDGRVGGNTIYF. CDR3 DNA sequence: TGTGCCAGCAGCGTAGGGGACGGGAGGGTCGGAGGAAACACCATATATTTT.

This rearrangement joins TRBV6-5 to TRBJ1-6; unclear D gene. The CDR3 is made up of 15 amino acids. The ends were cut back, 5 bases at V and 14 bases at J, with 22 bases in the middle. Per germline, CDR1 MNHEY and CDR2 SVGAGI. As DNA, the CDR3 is TGTGCCAGCAGTCGAAGCAGCGCTCCTGGGGTATCCCTCCACTTT. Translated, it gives CASSRSSAPGVSLHF.

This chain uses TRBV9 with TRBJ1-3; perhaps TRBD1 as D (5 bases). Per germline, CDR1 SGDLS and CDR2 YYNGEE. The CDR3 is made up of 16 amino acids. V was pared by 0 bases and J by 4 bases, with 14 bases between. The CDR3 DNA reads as TGTGCCAGCAGCGTAGCGCTCGGGGCACTCGGAAACACCATATATTTT. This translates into CASSVALGALGNTIYF.

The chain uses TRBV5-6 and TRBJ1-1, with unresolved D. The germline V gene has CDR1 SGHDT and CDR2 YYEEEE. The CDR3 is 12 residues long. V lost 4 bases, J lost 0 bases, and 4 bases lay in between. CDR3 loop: CASSKMNTEAFF. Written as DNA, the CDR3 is TGTGCCAGCAGCAAAATGAACACTGAAGCTTTCTTT.

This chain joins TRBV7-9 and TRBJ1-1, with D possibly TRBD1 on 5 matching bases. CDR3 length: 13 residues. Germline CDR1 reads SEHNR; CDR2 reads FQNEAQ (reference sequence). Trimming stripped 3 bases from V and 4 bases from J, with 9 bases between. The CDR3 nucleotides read TGTGCCAGCAGCTTCGTCGGGGGCACTGAAGCTTTCTTT. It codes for CASSFVGGTEAFF.

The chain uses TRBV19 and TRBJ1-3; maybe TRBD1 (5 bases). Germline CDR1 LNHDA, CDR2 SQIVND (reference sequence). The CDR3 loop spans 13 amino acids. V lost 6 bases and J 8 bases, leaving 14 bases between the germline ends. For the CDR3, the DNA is TGTGCCAGTAGGACAGATCCTGTCGACACCATATATTTT. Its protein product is CASRTDPVDTIYF.

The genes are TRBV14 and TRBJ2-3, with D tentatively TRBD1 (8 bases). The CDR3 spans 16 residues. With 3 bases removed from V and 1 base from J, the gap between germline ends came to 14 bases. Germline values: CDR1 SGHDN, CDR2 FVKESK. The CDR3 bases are TGTGCCAGCAGCCAGAGGGGGGGACAGGGCACAGATACGCAGTATTTT. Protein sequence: CASSQRGGQGTDTQYF.

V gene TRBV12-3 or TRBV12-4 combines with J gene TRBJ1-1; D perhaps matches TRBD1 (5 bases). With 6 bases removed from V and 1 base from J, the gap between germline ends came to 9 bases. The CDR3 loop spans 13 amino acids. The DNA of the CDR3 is TGTGCCAGCAGCATTGGACAGAACACTGAAGCTTTCTTT. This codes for CASSIGQNTEAFF.

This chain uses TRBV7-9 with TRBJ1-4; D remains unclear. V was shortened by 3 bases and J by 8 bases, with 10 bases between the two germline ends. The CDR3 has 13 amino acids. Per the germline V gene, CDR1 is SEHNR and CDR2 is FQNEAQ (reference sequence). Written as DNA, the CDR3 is TGTGCCAGCAGCTTGGGATTCTTCGAAAAACTGTTTTTT. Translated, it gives CASSLGFFEKLFF. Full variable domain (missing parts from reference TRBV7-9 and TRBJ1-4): DTGVSQNPRHKITKRGQNVTFRCDPISEHNRLYWYRQTLGQGPEFLTYFQNEAQLEKSRLLSDRFSAERPKGSFSTLEIQRTEQGDSAMYLCASSLGFFEKLFFGSGTQLSVL.

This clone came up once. CDR3 sequence: CASSSRPAPGNTIYF. The CDR3 DNA follows: TGTGCCAGCAGCTCCCGTCCTGCACCTGGAAACACCATATATTTT. This chain connects TRBV9 to TRBJ1-3; D unclear. Trimming removed 4 bases at V and 2 bases at J, with 13 bases between. Germline CDR1 and CDR2: SGDLS and YYNGEE. This CDR3 contains 15 residues.

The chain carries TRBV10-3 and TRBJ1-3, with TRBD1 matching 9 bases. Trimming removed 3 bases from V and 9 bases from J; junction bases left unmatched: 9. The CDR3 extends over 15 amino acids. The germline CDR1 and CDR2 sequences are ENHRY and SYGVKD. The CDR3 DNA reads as TGTGCCATCAGTGAAGAGGACAGGGGCTTTGGCACCATATATTTT. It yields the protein CAISEEDRGFGTIYF.

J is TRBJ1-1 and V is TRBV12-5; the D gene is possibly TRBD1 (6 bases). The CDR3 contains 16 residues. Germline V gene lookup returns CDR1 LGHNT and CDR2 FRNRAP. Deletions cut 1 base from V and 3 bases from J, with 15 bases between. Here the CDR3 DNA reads TGTGCTAGTGGTTTGGGGCAGGGGAGTTTATACACTGAAGCTTTCTTT. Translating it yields CASGLGQGSLYTEAFF. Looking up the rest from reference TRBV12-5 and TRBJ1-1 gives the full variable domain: DARVTQTPRHKVTEMGQEVTMRCQPILGHNTVFWYRQTMMQGLELLAYFRNRAPLDDSGMPKDRFSAEMPDATLATLKIQPSEPRDSAVYFCASGLGQGSLYTEAFFGQGTRLTVV.

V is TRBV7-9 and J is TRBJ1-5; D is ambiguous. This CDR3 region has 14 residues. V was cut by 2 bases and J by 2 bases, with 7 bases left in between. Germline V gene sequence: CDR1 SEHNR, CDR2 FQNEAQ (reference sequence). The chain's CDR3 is CASSLSTGNQPQHF. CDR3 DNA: TGTGCCAGCAGCTTATCCACGGGCAATCAGCCCCAGCATTTT.

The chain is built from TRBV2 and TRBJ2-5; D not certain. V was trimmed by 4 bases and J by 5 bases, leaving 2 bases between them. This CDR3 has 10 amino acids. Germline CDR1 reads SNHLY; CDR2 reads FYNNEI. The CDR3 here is CASSVETQYF. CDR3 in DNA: TGTGCCAGCAGTGTCGAGACCCAGTACTTC.

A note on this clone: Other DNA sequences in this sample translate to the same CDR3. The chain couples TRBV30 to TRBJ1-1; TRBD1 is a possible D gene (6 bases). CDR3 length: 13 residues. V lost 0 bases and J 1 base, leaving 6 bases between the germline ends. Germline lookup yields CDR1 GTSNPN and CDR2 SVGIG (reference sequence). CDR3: CAWSVGGNTEAFF. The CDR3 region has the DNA TGTGCCTGGAGTGTAGGGGGGAACACTGAAGCTTTCTTT.